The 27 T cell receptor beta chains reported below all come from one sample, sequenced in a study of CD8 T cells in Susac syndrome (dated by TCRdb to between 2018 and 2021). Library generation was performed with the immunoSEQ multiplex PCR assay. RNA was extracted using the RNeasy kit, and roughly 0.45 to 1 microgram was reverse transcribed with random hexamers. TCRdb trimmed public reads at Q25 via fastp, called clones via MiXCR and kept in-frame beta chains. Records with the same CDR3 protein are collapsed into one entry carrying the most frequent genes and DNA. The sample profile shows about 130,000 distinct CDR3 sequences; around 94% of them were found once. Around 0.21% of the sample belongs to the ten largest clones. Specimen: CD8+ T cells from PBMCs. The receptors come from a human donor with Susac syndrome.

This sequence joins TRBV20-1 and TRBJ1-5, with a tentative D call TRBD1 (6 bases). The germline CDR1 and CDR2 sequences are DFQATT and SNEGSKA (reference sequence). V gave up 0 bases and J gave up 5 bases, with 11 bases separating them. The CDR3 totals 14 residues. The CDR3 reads CSAREDRLDQPQHF. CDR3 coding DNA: TGCAGTGCTAGAGAAGACAGGCTAGATCAGCCCCAGCATTTT.

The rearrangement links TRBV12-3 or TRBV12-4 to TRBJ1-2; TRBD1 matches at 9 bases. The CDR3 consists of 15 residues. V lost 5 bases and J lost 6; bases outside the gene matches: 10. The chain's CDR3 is CASSPRTGAFDGYTF. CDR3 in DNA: TGTGCCAGCAGTCCCCGGACAGGGGCATTTGATGGCTACACCTTC.

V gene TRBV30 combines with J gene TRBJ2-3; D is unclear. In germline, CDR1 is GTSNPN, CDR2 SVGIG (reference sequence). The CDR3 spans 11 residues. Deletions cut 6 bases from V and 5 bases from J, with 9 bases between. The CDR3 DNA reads TGTGCCTGTGTCTGGGGAGATACGCAGTATTTT. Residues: CACVWGDTQYF.

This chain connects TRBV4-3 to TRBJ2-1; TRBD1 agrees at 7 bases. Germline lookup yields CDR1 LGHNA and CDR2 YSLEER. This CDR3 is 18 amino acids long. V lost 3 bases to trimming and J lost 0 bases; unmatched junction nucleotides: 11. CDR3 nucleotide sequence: TGCGCCAGCAGCCAGACTTTCCAGACAGGGCGCTCCTACAATGAGCAGTTCTTC. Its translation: CASSQTFQTGRSYNEQFF.

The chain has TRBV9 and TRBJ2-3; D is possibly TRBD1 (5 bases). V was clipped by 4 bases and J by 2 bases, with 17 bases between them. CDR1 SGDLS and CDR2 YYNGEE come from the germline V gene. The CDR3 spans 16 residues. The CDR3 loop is CASSQNPQGYTDTQYF. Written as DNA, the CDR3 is TGTGCCAGCAGCCAGAATCCCCAGGGCTACACAGATACGCAGTATTTT.

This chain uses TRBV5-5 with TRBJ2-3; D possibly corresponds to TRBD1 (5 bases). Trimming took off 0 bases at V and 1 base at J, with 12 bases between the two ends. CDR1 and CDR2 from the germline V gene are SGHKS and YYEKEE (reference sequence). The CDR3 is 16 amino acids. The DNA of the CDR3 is TGTGCCAGCAGCTTGGTTGGGGCGACCGGCACAGATACGCAGTATTTT. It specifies CASSLVGATGTDTQYF.

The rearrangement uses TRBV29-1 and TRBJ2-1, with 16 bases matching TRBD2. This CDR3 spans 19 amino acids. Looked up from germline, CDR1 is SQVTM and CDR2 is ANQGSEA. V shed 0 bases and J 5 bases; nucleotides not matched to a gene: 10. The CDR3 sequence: CSVEDSGLAGGPAHNEQFF. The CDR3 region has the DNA TGCAGCGTTGAAGATTCGGGACTAGCGGGGGGGCCAGCACACAATGAGCAGTTCTTC.

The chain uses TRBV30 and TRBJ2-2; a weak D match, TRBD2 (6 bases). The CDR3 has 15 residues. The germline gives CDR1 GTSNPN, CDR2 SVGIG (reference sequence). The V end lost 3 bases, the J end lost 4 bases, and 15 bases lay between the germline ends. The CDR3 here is CAWSSRTISTGELFF. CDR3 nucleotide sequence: TGTGCCTGGAGCTCACGGACTATAAGCACCGGGGAGCTGTTTTTT.

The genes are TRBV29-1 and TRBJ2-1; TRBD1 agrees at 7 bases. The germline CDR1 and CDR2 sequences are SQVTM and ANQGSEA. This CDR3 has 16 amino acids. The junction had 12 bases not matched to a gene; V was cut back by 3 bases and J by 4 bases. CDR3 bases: TGCAGCGTTGAGGGGAGTCAGGGGGTCCATTACAATGAGCAGTTCTTC. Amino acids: CSVEGSQGVHYNEQFF.

CDR3 amino acids: CASSSGDYNEQFF. The CDR3 DNA is TGTGCCAGCAGTTCAGGGGATTACAATGAGCAGTTCTTC. V gene TRBV6-4 combines with J gene TRBJ2-1, with D tentatively TRBD1 (6 bases). There are 13 residues in the CDR3. The V gene's germline CDR1 is MRHNA and CDR2 SNTAGT. V lost 5 bases and J 4 bases, leaving 9 bases between the germline ends.

The CDR3 coding sequence is TGTGCCAGCAGCCAAGATGAAAACATCTCCTACGAGCAGTACTTC. This translates into CASSQDENISYEQYF. V usage is TRBV3-1 and J usage is TRBJ2-7; no definite D call. In germline, CDR1 is LGHDT, CDR2 YNNKEL (reference sequence). Trimming took 0 bases from V and 0 from J, leaving 9 bases between them. The CDR3 consists of 15 residues.

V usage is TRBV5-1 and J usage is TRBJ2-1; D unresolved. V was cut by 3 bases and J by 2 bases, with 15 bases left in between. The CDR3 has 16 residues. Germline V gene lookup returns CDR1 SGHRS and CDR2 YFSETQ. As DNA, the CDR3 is TGCGCCAGCAGCTCGAGCGACGGCGAACCCTACAATGAGCAGTTCTTC. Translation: CASSSSDGEPYNEQFF.

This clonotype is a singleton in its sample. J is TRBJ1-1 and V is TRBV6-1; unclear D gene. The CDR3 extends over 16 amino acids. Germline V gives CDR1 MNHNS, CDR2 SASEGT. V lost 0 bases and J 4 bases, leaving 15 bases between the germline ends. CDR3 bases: TGTGCCAGCAGTGAAGCGCCAGCCTCAGAGGCCACTGAAGCTTTCTTT. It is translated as CASSEAPASEATEAFF.

The CDR3 nucleotides are TGTGCCAGCAGCCAAGTGCGGGGGGGCGCGGCAGATACGCAGTATTTT. Protein sequence: CASSQVRGGAADTQYF. The chain has TRBV3-1 and TRBJ2-3; 9 bases fit TRBD2. J gave up 4 bases and V 1 base, and 6 bases lay outside the gene matches. This CDR3 contains 16 residues. Germline CDR1 and CDR2: LGHDT and YNNKEL (reference sequence).

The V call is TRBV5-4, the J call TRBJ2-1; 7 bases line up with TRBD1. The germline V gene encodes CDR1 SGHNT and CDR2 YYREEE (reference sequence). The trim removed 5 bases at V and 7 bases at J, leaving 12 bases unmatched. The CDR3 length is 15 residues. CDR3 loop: CASSGGLTGQNEQFF. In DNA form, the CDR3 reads TGTGCCAGCAGTGGGGGTTTGACAGGGCAGAATGAGCAGTTCTTC. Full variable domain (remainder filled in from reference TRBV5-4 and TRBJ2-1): ETGVTQSPTHLIKTRGQQVTLRCSSQSGHNTVSWYQQALGQGPQFIFQYYREEENGRGNFPPRFSGLQFPNYSSELNVNALELDDSALYLCASSGGLTGQNEQFFGPGTRLTVL.

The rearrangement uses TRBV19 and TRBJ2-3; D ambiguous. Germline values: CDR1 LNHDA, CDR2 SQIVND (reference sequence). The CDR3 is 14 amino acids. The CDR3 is CAASYSASTDTQYF. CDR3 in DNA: TGTGCGGCCTCCTACTCCGCTAGCACAGATACGCAGTATTTT. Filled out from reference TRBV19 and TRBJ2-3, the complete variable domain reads DGGITQSPKYLFRKEGQNVTLSCEQNLNHDAMYWYRQDPGQGLRLIYYSQIVNDFQKGDIAEGYSVSREKKESFPLTVTSAQKNPTAFYLCAASYSASTDTQYFGPGTRLTVL.

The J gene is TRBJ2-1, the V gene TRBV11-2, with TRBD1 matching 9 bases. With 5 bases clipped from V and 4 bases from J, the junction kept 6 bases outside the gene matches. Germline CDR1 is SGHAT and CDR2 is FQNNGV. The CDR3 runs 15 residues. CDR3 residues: CASSVPGTGYNEQFF. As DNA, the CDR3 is TGTGCCAGCAGCGTACCCGGGACAGGGTACAATGAGCAGTTCTTC.

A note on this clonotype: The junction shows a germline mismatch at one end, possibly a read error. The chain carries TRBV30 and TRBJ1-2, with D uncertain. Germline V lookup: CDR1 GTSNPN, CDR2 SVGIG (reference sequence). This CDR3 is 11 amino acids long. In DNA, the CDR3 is TGTACCTGGTGGATCGGCTATGGCTACACCTTC. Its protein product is CTWWIGYGYTF.

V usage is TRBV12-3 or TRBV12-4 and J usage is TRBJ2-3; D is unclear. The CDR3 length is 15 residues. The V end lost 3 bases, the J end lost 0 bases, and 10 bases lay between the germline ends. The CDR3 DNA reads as TGTGCCAGCAGTTTGGGCGGTACCAGCACAGATACGCAGTATTTT. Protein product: CASSLGGTSTDTQYF.

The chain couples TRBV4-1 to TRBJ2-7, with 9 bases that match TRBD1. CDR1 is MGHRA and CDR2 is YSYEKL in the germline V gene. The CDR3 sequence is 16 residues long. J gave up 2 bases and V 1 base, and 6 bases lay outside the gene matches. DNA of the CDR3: TGCGCCAGCAGCCAAGCCCCCGGGACAGGGACCTACGAGCAGTACTTC. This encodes CASSQAPGTGTYEQYF.

The CDR3 protein is CASSPPYGTDTYEQYF. As DNA, the CDR3 is TGTGCCAGCAGCCCCCCGTACGGGACAGACACCTACGAGCAGTACTTC. This chain connects TRBV7-9 to TRBJ2-7; 7 nucleotides align to TRBD1. The CDR3 runs to 16 residues. CDR1 and CDR2 from the germline V gene are SEHNR and FQNEAQ (reference sequence). Unmatched junction bases numbered 12, after V lost 5 bases and J lost 2 bases.

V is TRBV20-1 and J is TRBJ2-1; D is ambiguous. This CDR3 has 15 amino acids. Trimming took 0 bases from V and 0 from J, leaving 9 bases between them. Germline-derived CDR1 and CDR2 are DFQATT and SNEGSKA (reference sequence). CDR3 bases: TGCAGTGCTAGAGATCCCTACCACTCCTACAATGAGCAGTTCTTC. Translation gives CSARDPYHSYNEQFF.

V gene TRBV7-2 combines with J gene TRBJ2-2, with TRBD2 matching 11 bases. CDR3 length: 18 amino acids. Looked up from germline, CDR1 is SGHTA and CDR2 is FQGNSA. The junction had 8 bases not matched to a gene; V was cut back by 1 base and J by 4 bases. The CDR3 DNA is TGTGCCAGCAGCTTAGACGGGACTAGCGGAGCGACCACCGGGGAGCTGTTTTTT. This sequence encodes CASSLDGTSGATTGELFF.

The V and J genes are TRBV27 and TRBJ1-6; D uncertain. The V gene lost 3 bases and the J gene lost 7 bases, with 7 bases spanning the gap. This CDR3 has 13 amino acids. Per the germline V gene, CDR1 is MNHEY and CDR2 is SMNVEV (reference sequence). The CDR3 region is CASSLYQNSPLHF. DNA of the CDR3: TGTGCCAGCAGTTTGTACCAAAATTCACCCCTCCACTTT.

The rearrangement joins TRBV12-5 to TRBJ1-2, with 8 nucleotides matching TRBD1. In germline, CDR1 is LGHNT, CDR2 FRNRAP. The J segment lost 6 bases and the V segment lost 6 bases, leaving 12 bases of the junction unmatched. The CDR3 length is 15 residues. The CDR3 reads CASGGPGQAVNGYTF. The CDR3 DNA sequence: TGTGCTAGTGGGGGTCCGGGACAGGCGGTGAATGGCTACACCTTC. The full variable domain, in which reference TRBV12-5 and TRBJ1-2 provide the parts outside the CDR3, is DARVTQTPRHKVTEMGQEVTMRCQPILGHNTVFWYRQTMMQGLELLAYFRNRAPLDDSGMPKDRFSAEMPDATLATLKIQPSEPRDSAVYFCASGGPGQAVNGYTFGSGTRLTVV.

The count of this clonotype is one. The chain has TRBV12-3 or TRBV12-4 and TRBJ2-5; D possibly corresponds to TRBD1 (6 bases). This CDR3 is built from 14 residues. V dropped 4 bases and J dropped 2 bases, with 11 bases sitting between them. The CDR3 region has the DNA TGTGCCAGCAGTTGGAATACAGGGCAAGAGACCCAGTACTTC. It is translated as CASSWNTGQETQYF.

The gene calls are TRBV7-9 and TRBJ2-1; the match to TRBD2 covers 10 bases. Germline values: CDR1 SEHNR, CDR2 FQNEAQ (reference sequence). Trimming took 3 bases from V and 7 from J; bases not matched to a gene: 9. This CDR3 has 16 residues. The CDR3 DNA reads TGTGCCAGCAGCTTTACGACTAGCGGGCCCTTAAATGAGCAGTTCTTC. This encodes CASSFTTSGPLNEQFF.